Each of the 12 T cell receptor beta chains below was sequenced from the same sample in a study of blood T cell repertoires in COVID-19. This table comes from immunoSEQ multiplex PCR, and its TCRdb copy is limited to in-frame clones, with some not included. The table lists about 160,000 clones, approximately 86% of them singletons, with 6.5% to 7.5% in the top ten. The sample was peripheral blood. Receptors originate from a man older than 75 with COVID-19, enrolled during active disease.

The chain carries TRBV29-1 and TRBJ1-5; 8 bases match TRBD1. V dropped 8 bases and J dropped 5; count of bases not matched to a gene: 5. CDR1 and CDR2 (germline): SQVTM, ANQGSEA. The CDR3 has 12 residues. The CDR3: CSTGQGDQPQHF. DNA for the CDR3: TGCAGCACAGGACAGGGTGATCAGCCCCAGCATTTT.

The J gene is TRBJ1-1, the V gene TRBV29-1; 7 bases map to TRBD1. Germline V gives CDR1 SQVTM, CDR2 ANQGSEA. There are 14 residues in the CDR3. Trimming removed 7 bases from V and 0 bases from J; junction bases left unmatched: 8. Here the CDR3 reads CSGRQGILNTEAFF. The CDR3 nucleotides are TGCAGCGGCCGACAGGGTATACTGAACACTGAAGCTTTCTTT.

The CDR3 DNA is TGTGCCAGCTCGTCAAACAGGGACCTACGCACAGATACGCAGTATTTT. The encoded protein is CASSSNRDLRTDTQYF. J is TRBJ2-3 and V is TRBV18, with D perhaps TRBD1 (6 bases). Trimming cost V 6 bases and J 1 base, with 17 bases left between them. This CDR3 comprises 16 residues. Germline CDR1 and CDR2: KGHSH and LQKENI. Together with reference TRBV18 and TRBJ2-3, the CDR3 gives the full variable domain: NAGVMQNPRHLVRRRGQEARLRCSPMKGHSHVYWYRQLPEEGLKFMVYLQKENIIDESGMPKERFSAEFPKEGPSILRIQQVVRGDSAAYFCASSSNRDLRTDTQYFGPGTRLTVL.

CDR3: CASRRTGWNTEAFF. The CDR3 bases are TGTGCCAGCAGGAGGACAGGGTGGAACACTGAAGCTTTCTTT. The chain couples TRBV5-4 to TRBJ1-1; 8 nucleotides line up with TRBD1. This CDR3 contains 14 residues. CDR1 is SGHNT and CDR2 is YYREEE in the germline V gene (reference sequence). Germline trimming cut 5 bases from V and 1 base from J; bases unmatched to any gene: 4.

The chain links TRBV10-3 to TRBJ1-5; unclear D gene. Trimming stripped 0 bases from V and 6 bases from J, with 6 bases between. The CDR3 is 13 residues long. Looked up from germline, CDR1 is ENHRY and CDR2 is SYGVKD. This CDR3 is CAISESEGQPQHF. CDR3 nucleotide sequence: TGTGCCATCAGTGAGTCCGAGGGTCAGCCCCAGCATTTT.

V usage is TRBV28 and J usage is TRBJ2-7; 8 bases are a match to TRBD1. This CDR3 contains 11 residues. CDR1 is MDHEN, CDR2 SYDVKM, per germline. J lost 9 bases, V lost 5 bases, and 3 bases had no gene match. The chain's CDR3 is CASSIGQGQYF. CDR3 bases: TGTGCCAGCAGTATCGGACAGGGGCAGTACTTC.

The gene calls are TRBV7-9 and TRBJ1-1; no clear D gene. The CDR3 has 14 residues. CDR1 and CDR2 from the germline V gene are SEHNR and FQNEAQ (reference sequence). V lost 1 base and J 1 base, leaving 7 bases between the germline ends. The CDR3 DNA reads TGTGCCAGCAGCTTAGGGGCAGGGAACACTGAAGCTTTCTTT. This translates into CASSLGAGNTEAFF.

With regard to this clone: The sample has other DNA sequences that encode this CDR3 too. V is TRBV7-9 and J is TRBJ2-3; D perhaps matches TRBD1 (6 bases). The CDR3 length is 14 residues. Germline V gene sequence: CDR1 SEHNR, CDR2 FQNEAQ (reference sequence). The V and J ends lost 5 bases and 0 bases respectively, with 9 bases between them. This chain's CDR3 is CASSLTGSTDTQYF. The CDR3 DNA reads TGTGCCAGCAGCCTAACAGGGAGCACAGATACGCAGTATTTT.

The table lists this clone with many counts. The chain couples TRBV6-1 to TRBJ2-5; possibly TRBD1 for D (5 bases). Germline V gene sequence: CDR1 MNHNS, CDR2 SASEGT. With 2 bases removed from V and 4 bases from J, the gap between germline ends came to 14 bases. The CDR3 loop spans 15 amino acids. CDR3 DNA sequence: TGTGCCAGCAGTGAACAGACTGTACAGGCAGAGACCCAGTACTTC. This gives the protein CASSEQTVQAETQYF.

This clone showed up just once. The J gene is TRBJ1-4, the V gene TRBV5-1; the D is unclear. Looked up from germline, CDR1 is SGHRS and CDR2 is YFSETQ. CDR3 size: 15 residues. Trimming shortened V by 0 bases and J by 4 bases, and 10 bases separated the two germline ends. For the CDR3, the DNA is TGCGCCAGCAGCTTGGCCGGGGTTGATAATGAAAAACTGTTTTTT. The encoded protein is CASSLAGVDNEKLFF.

The chain uses TRBV4-2 and TRBJ2-3, with TRBD2 identical over 16 bases. This CDR3 has 19 residues. The J segment lost 4 bases and the V segment lost 4 bases, leaving 11 bases of the junction unmatched. Per the germline V gene, CDR1 is LGHNA and CDR2 is YNFKEQ. The CDR3 region is CASSPRGTSGGAPADTQYF. Written as DNA, the CDR3 is TGTGCCAGCAGCCCACGGGGGACTAGCGGGGGGGCCCCCGCAGATACGCAGTATTTT.

This rearrangement joins TRBV5-1 to TRBJ1-1; 9 nucleotides align to TRBD1. V was clipped by 3 bases and J by 5 bases; unmatched bases: 8. Germline V CDR1 and CDR2: SGHRS, YFSETQ. CDR3 size: 15 residues. This CDR3 is CASSWSPGTGTEAFF. The CDR3 nucleotides are TGCGCCAGCAGCTGGAGCCCCGGGACAGGGACTGAAGCTTTCTTT.